This T cell receptor beta chain comes out of a study of glioma-infiltrating T cells. V was pared by 3 bases and J by 4 bases, with 10 bases of the junction left unmatched. The CDR3 totals 15 residues. Germline values: CDR1 DFQATT, CDR2 SNEGSKA (reference sequence). Using RNA template, CDR3s of TCR alpha and beta were amplified with iRepertoire arm-PCR. MiXCR was run by TCRdb on the multiplex PCR reads, yielding one entry per CDR3 protein. The sample has 150,000 or so distinct CDR3 sequences, roughly two fifths seen once; the top ten hold 20%. This clonotype was seen a few times. The chain carries TRBV20-1 and TRBJ2-5, with 8 bases lining up with TRBD2. This TCR was sampled from a human donor with low-grade glioma or glioblastoma, undergoing nonglioma brain surgery, or in good health (not recorded which). The sample was glioma tissue, nonneoplastic brain tissue, or PBMCs (not recorded which). CDR3 loop: CSASETRTSLETQYF. The DNA of the CDR3 is TGCAGTGCTAGCGAGACCAGGACTAGCTTAGAGACCCAGTACTTC.